This T cell receptor beta chain was profiled in a study of vaccination and CD4 T cells after COVID-19. About the research overall: Once diagnosed, patients had post-COVID samples drawn a median roughly 100 days later (range 35 to 161).

Comment on this clonotype: As yet, its antigen is unknown.

This CDR3 spans 16 amino acids. Per germline, CDR1 SEHNR and CDR2 FQNEAQ (reference sequence). V was clipped by 1 base and J by 1 base, with 13 bases between them. Treatment defined: roughly 10-day PBMC culture with coronavirus spike peptide pools or control peptides (ViraFEST assay). With peptide pools, ViraFEST first expanded antigen-specific T cells and afterwards sequenced their TCRs. Cultured CD4+ T-cell DNA underwent Oncomine TCR Beta short-read sequencing. CD4+ T cells were cultured, and genomic DNA was extracted from them. Using its own MiXCR run on the PCR reads, TCRdb lists one record per CDR3 protein. The sample yields over 10,000 distinct CDR3 sequences, 25% to 30% seen once.

The sequence was obtained from a human donor who received a COVID-19 vaccine. The specimen comprised CD4+ T cells from blood, cultured in vitro, sampled before SARS-CoV-2 vaccination. V gene TRBV7-9 combines with J gene TRBJ1-1, with D unresolved. The CDR3 loop reads CASSLVPTLGNTEAFF. The CDR3 nucleotides read TGTGCCAGCAGCTTAGTGCCCACTCTGGGGAACACTGAAGCTTTCTTT.